This is a list of T cell receptor beta chains from one sample in a study of CD8 T cells in ankylosing spondylitis. A single record per CDR3 protein comes from TCRdb applying MiXCR to the 5' RACE reads. This table has about 220,000 distinct CDR3 sequences, around 17% appearing once. Sequenced sample: blood, either unsorted or a sorted T cell fraction (not recorded which). The receptors originated from a male donor with ankylosing spondylitis. The CDR3 runs from the conserved cysteine through the conserved F or W.

>TRBJ1-5|TRBV4-1
CASSQLGSNQPQHF
>TRBJ2-7|TRBV12-3/TRBV12-4
CASSPRTGGSYEQYF
>TRBJ2-7|TRBV4-1
CASSQALAETYEQYF
>TRBJ2-1|TRBV29-1
CSVPPPGTSGSYNEQFF
>TRBJ2-3|TRBV12-3/TRBV12-4
CASTRQGPVEDTQYF
>TRBJ2-5|TRBV3-1
CASSQISPGPSQETQYF
>TRBJ2-7|TRBV13
CASSSGNHYEQYF
>TRBJ1-1|TRBV4-1
CASSQVRVGTEAFF
>TRBJ1-6|TRBV20-1
CSARNGQAAYNSPLHF
>TRBJ2-5|TRBV20-1
CSAIDSALREETQYF
>TRBJ2-7|TRBV6-2/TRBV6-3
CASSSHDGTGAYEQYF
>TRBJ2-5|TRBV7-8
CASSPGTGPQETQYF
>TRBJ2-3|TRBV13
CASSFPGSTDTQYF
>TRBJ2-7|TRBV28
CASSLTSGVTYEQYF
>TRBJ2-7|TRBV3-1
CASSPSISSYEQYF
>TRBJ2-3|TRBV6-1
CASSVVAGDRDTQYF
>TRBJ1-3|TRBV5-1
CASSLEGTGYSGNTIYF
>TRBJ2-2|TRBV10-3
CAISESTSGIDTGELFF
>TRBJ2-5|TRBV27
CASSGGLETQYF
>TRBJ1-1|TRBV7-8
CASSLAFEGNTEAFF
>TRBJ2-2|TRBV5-6
CASSLGEGTWTGELFF
>TRBJ1-1|TRBV29-1
CSVVEIPVPEAFF
>TRBJ2-5|TRBV5-1
CASSLEGLQETQYF
>TRBJ1-5|TRBV4-1
CASSQYTGSGNQPQHF
>TRBJ2-1|TRBV11-1
CASSLAKLGNEQFF
>TRBJ2-3|TRBV7-8
CASSFGGSVGTDTQYF